The clone carrying this T cell receptor beta chain has a handful of counts. Its target is not known. The data originate from a study of T-cell reconstitution after alpha-beta-depleted transplantation in children. Study observations and caveats: Reported findings indicate that, about two months after transplant, alpha-beta T cells came from several hundred expanded clones, which were derived from non-depleted graft cells. Elevated TCRbeta diversity at day 60 was traced, in some patients, to surviving recipient T cells and thymic progenitors. A year had passed since transplant, and T-cell counts and diversity by then came mostly from newly produced T cells.

The CDR3 runs to 16 residues. Trimming removed 4 bases from V and 1 base from J; junction bases left unmatched: 7. CDR1 is SGHKS, CDR2 YYEKEE, per germline (reference sequence). Unique molecular identifiers tagged the TCRbeta library. TCRdb redid the calling of the PCR reads with MiXCR, one entry per CDR3 protein. The sample holds approximately 980,000 distinct CDR3 sequences, roughly 29% seen once. The TCR sequence derives from a boy younger than two who had a stem cell transplant for SCID, so the T cells may come from the graft donor. This specimen consisted of PBMCs, mostly from graft donor cells, obtained 360 days after TCRalphabeta/CD19-depleted stem cell transplant. This chain connects TRBV5-5 to TRBJ2-2, with 7 bases that match TRBD1. CDR3 region: CASSPQQGLNTGELFF. For the CDR3, the DNA is TGTGCCAGCAGCCCCCAACAGGGGCTGAACACCGGGGAGCTGTTTTTT.